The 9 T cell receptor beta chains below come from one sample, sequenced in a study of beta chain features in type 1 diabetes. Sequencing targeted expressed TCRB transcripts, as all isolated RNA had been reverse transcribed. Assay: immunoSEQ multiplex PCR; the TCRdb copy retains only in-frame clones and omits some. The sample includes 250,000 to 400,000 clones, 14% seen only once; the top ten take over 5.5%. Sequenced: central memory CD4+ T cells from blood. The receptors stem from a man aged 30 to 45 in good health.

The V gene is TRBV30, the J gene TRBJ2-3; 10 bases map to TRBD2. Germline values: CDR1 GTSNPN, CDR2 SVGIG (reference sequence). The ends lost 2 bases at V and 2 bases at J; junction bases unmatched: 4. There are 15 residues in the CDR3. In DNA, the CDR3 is TGTGCCTGGAGTCTTAGCGGGAGGTTCACAGATACGCAGTATTTT. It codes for CAWSLSGRFTDTQYF.

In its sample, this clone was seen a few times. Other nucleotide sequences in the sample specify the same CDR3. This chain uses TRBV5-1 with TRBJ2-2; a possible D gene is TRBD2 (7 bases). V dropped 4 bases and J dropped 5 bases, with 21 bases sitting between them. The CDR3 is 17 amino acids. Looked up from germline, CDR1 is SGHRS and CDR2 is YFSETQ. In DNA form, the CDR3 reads TGCGCCAGCAGCCAGCCTAGCGGAGGGGGTCGGACCGGGGAGCTGTTTTTT. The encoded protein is CASSQPSGGGRTGELFF. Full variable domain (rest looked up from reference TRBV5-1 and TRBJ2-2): KAGVTQTPRYLIKTRGQQVTLSCSPISGHRSVSWYQQTPGQGLQFLFEYFSETQRNKGNFPGRFSGRQFSNSRSEMNVSTLELGDSALYLCASSQPSGGGRTGELFFGEGSRLTVL.

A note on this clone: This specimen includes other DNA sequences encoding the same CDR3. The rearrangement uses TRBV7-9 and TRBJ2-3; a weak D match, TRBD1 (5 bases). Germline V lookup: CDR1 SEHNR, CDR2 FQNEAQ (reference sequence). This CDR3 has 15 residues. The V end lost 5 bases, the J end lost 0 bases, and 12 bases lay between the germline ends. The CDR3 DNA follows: TGTGCCAGCAGCCCAGCTGGGGCCAGCACAGATACGCAGTATTTT. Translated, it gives CASSPAGASTDTQYF.

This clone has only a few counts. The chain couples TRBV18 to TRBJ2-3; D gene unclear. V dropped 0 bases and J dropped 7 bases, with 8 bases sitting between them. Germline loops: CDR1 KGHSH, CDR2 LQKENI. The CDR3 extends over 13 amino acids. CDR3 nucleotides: TGTGCCAGCTCACCACCGGGTTCGAATACGCAGTATTTT. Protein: CASSPPGSNTQYF.

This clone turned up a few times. The CDR3 region has the DNA TGTGCCAGCAGCGTCCATGAAAACTATGGCTACACCTTC. Its protein product is CASSVHENYGYTF. V is TRBV9 and J is TRBJ1-2; D is ambiguous. From germline, CDR1 is SGDLS and CDR2 YYNGEE. Trimming cost V 2 bases and J 2 bases, with 7 bases left between them. The CDR3 has 13 residues.

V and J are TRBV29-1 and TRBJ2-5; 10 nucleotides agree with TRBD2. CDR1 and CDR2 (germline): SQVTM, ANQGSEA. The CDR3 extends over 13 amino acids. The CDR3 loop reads CSAALAGAETQYF. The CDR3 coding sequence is TGCAGTGCAGCGCTAGCGGGAGCGGAGACCCAGTACTTC.

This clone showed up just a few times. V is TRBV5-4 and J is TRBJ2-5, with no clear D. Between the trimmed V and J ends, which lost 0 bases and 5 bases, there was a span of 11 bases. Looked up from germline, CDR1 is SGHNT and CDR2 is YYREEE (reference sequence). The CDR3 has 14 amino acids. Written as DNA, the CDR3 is TGTGCCAGCAGCTTGGTTAGCTCTGGGGAGACCCAGTACTTC. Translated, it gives CASSLVSSGETQYF. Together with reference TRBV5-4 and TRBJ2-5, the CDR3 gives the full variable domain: ETGVTQSPTHLIKTRGQQVTLRCSSQSGHNTVSWYQQALGQGPQFIFQYYREEENGRGNFPPRFSGLQFPNYSSELNVNALELDDSALYLCASSLVSSGETQYFGPGTRLLVL.

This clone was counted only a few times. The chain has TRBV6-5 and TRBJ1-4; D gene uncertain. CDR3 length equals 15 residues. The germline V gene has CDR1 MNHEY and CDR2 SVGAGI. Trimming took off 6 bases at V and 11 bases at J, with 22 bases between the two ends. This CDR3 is CASSQRTDPRVKLFF. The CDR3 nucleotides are TGTGCCAGCAGCCAACGGACGGATCCCCGGGTGAAACTGTTTTTT.

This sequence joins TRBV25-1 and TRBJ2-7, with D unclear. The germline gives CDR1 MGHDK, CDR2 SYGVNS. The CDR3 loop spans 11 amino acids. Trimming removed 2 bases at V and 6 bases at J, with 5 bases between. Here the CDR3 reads CASSEISEQYF. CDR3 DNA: TGTGCCAGCAGTGAAATCTCCGAGCAGTACTTC.